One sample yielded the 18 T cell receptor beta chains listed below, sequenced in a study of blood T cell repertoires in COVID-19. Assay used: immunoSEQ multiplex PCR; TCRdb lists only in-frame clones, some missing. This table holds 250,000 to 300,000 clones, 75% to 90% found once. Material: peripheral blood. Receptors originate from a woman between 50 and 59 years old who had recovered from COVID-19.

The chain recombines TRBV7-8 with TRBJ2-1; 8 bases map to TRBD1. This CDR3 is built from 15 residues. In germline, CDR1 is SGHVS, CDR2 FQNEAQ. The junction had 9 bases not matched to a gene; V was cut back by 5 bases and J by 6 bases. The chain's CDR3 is CASSPRQGLGNEQFF. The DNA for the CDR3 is TGTGCCAGCAGCCCGCGACAGGGGTTGGGCAATGAGCAGTTCTTC.

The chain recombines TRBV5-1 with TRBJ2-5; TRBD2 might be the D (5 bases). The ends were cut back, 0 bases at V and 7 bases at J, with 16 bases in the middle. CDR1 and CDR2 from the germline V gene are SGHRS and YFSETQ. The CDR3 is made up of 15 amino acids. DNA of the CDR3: TGCGCCAGCAGCTTGGGGGCTTCGTCCGAGGGGACCCAGTACTTC. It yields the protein CASSLGASSEGTQYF.

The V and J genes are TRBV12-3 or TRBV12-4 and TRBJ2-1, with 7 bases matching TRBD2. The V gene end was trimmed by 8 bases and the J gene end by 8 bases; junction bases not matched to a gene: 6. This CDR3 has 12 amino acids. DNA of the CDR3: TGTGCCAGCGTAAGGGCGGGGGATGAGCAGTTCTTC. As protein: CASVRAGDEQFF.

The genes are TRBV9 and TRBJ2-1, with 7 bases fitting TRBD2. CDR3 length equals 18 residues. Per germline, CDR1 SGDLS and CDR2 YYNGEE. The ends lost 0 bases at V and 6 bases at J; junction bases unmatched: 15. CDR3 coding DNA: TGTGCCAGCAGCGTAGTCCCCCCTGGACTAGGTAATCGCAATGAGCAGTTCTTC. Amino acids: CASSVVPPGLGNRNEQFF.

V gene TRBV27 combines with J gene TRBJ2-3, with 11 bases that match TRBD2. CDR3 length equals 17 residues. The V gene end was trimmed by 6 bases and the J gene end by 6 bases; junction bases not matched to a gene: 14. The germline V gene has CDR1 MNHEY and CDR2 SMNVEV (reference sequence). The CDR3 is CASSSPGLADSRDTQYF. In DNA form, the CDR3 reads TGTGCCAGCAGCTCACCGGGACTAGCGGACTCGCGGGATACGCAGTATTTT.

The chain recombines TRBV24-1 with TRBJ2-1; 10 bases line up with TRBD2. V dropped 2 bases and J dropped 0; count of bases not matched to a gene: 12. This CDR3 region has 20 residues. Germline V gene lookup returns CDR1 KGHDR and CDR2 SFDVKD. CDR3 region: CATSDSKPSGGLSSYNEQFF. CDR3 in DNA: TGTGCCACCAGTGATTCAAAGCCTAGCGGGGGACTAAGCTCCTACAATGAGCAGTTCTTC.

The CDR3 nucleotides are TGTGCCAGCAGCTTCGGGTCAGGGCGTTTCTACGAGCAGTACTTC. This codes for CASSFGSGRFYEQYF. The genes are TRBV5-6 and TRBJ2-7; possible D gene TRBD1, 5 bases. CDR1 and CDR2 from the germline V gene are SGHDT and YYEEEE. V lost 2 bases to trimming and J lost 3 bases, with 15 bases between them. This CDR3 is 15 amino acids long.

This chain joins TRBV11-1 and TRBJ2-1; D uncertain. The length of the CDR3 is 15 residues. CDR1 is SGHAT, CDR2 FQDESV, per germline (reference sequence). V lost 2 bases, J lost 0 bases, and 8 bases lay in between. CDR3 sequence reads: CASSLYPSSYNEQFF. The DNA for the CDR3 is TGTGCCAGCAGCTTATACCCCAGCTCCTACAATGAGCAGTTCTTC.

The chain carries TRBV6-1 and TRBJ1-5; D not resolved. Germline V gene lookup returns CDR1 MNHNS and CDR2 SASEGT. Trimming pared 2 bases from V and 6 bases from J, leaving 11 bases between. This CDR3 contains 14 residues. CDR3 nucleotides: TGTGCCAGCAGTGAATTGGGCAACGCTCAGCCCCAGCATTTT. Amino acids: CASSELGNAQPQHF.

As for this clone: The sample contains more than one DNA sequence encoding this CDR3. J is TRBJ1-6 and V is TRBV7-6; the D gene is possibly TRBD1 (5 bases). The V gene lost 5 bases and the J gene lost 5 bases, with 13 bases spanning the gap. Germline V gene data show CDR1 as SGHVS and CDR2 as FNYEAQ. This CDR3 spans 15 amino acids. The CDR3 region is CASSLGTPDNSPLHF. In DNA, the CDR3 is TGTGCCAGCAGCCTCGGGACTCCGGATAATTCACCCCTCCACTTT.

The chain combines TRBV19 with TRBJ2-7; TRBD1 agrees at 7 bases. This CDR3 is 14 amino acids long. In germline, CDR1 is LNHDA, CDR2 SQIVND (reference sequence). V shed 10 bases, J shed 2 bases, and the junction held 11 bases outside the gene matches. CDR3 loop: CATRQQGTTYEQYF. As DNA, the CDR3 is TGTGCCACTAGACAACAGGGGACGACCTACGAGCAGTACTTC.

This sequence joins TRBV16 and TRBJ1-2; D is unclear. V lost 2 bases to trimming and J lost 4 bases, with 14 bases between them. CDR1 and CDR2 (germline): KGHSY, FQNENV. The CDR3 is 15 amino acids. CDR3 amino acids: CASSQGSSVAYGYTF. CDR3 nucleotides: TGTGCCAGCAGCCAAGGGAGCAGCGTAGCCTATGGCTACACCTTC.

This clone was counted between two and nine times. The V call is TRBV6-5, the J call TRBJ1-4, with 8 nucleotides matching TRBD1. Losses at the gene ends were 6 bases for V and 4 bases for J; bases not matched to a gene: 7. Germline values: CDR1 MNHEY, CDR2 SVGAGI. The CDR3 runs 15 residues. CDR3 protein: CASSPSDRVNEKLFF. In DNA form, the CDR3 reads TGTGCCAGCAGCCCATCGGACAGGGTTAATGAAAAACTGTTTTTT.

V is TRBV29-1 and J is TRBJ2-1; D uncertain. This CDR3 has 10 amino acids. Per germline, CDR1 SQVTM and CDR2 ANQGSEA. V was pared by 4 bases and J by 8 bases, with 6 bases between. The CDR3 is CSVGSDEQFF. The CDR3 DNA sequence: TGCAGCGTTGGATCGGATGAGCAGTTCTTC.

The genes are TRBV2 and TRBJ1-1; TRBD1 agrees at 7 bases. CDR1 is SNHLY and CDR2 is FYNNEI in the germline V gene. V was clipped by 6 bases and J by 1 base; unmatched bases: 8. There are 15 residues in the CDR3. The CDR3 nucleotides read TGTGCCAGCAGACCTACGGACAGGTCGAACACTGAAGCTTTCTTT. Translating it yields CASRPTDRSNTEAFF.

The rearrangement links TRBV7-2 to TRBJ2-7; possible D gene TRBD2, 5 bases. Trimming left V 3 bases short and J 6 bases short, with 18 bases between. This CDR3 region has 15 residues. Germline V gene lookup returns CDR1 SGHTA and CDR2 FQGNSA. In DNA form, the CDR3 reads TGTGCCAGCAGCTTCACCGGGGTCAACCGGGGCGAGCAGTACTTC. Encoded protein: CASSFTGVNRGEQYF.

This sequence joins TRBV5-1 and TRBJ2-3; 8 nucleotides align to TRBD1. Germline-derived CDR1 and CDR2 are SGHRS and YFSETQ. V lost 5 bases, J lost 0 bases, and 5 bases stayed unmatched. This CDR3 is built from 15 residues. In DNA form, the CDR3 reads TGCGCCAGCAGGTTGAGGGACAGGAGCACAGATACGCAGTATTTT. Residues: CASRLRDRSTDTQYF.

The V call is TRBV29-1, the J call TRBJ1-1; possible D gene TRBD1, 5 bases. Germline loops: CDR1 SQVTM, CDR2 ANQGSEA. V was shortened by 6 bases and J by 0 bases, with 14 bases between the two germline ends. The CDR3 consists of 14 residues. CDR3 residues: CSVHTGVMNTEAFF. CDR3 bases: TGCAGCGTCCATACAGGAGTCATGAACACTGAAGCTTTCTTT.